This TCR beta chain was sequenced for a study of blood T cell repertoires in COVID-19. The overall study: Sources were T cells, B-cell-depleted T cells, or PBMCs; the material itself was cDNA or gDNA.

In the original analysis: From reference gene primer amplification, estimates of nucleated cell counts were derived. TCRdb's copy holds only in-frame clones and misses some; the assay was immunoSEQ multiplex PCR. D and trimming were read from the DNA, whereas the V and J calls and clone size are those reported in that table. The table shows approximately 15,000 clones, with 78% occurring only once. CDR3 size: 14 residues. CDR1 and CDR2 from the germline V gene are KGHSH and LQKENI. Trimming took 3 bases from V and 7 from J; bases not matched to a gene: 5. This chain joins TRBV18 and TRBJ1-1; 10 bases are shared with TRBD1. Sequenced sample: peripheral blood. The sequence came from a man between 60 and 75 years old with active or convalescent COVID-19. The CDR3 DNA reads TGTGCCAGCTCACCGGGGACAGGGGAAAATGAAGCTTTCTTT. It codes for CASSPGTGENEAFF.